This TCR beta chain comes out of a study of shared clonotypes between healthy human individuals. Overall study context: A few men and a couple of women, aged 18 to 49, were donors. Three CD4 naive, three CD4 memory, two CD8 naive and one CD8 memory plate were used per donor.

A few counts support this clone. Its target is unknown. CDR1 MNHEY and CDR2 SMNVEV come from the germline V gene (reference sequence). The CDR3 is 13 amino acids. The V segment lost 4 bases and the J segment 4 bases; nucleotides outside the gene matches: 4. Study observations and caveats: Relative to clonotypes present in all four donors, those not shared had lower generation probabilities. Clonotype sharing across a few donors was observed for around 5% of naive CD4 clonotypes.

CD45RO-negative, CCR7-positively selected cells formed the naive CD8 fraction, excluding terminally differentiated effector memory CD45RA+ cells. Profiling relied on immunoSEQ multiplex PCR, and the TCRdb table lists in-frame clones only, not all of them. This table has about 680,000 clones, around 92% appearing once. The origin of this receptor is a man under 40 in good health. Sequencing was done on a sample of naive CD8+ T cells sorted from blood. The rearrangement uses TRBV27 and TRBJ2-7, with TRBD2 matching over 7 bases. For the CDR3, the DNA is TGTGCCAGCAGTTACGCGGGAGATTACGAGCAGTACTTC. Translating it yields CASSYAGDYEQYF.